Here is one T cell receptor (beta chain) with its context. The antigen is unknown. Sequencing was performed with immunoSEQ multiplex PCR; in TCRdb, only in-frame clones are kept and a portion is missing. The sample contains around 18,000 clones, 60% to 70% of which appear only once. These data come from a study of OX40 agonist ivuxolimab in advanced cancers. At the level of the study: Patients treated during dose escalation were battling hepatocellular carcinoma, melanoma, renal cell or head and neck cancer. One patient with hepatocellular carcinoma and two with cutaneous melanoma, three in all, had partial responses. Overall study results and limits: Those patients achieving a partial response at 0.1-3.0 mg/kg showed among the lowest clonal expansion.

Germline lookup yields CDR1 SNHLY and CDR2 FYNNEI. V lost 3 bases to trimming and J lost 1 base, with 6 bases between them. The CDR3 extends over 13 amino acids. Exclusion of a patient followed from autoimmune disease history or systemic immunosuppression. The source of this sequence is an adult with an advanced solid tumor such as melanoma, head and neck, liver or kidney cancer. The gene calls are TRBV2 and TRBJ1-1; the D is unclear. The material sequenced was CD4+ or CD8+ T cells sorted from blood, taken in a trial of the OX40 agonist ivuxolimab. The CDR3 DNA is TGTGCCAGCAGTGATTCAGGGAACACTGAAGCTTTCTTT. This translates into CASSDSGNTEAFF.